This record covers a single T cell receptor (beta chain). Its antigen remains unidentified. Patients with uncontrolled infections, other autoimmune diseases, pregnancy or lactation were excluded. This entry is derived from a study of T cells in Graves' hyperthyroidism and ophthalmopathy. RNA transcripts gave rise to amplified TCR beta CDR3 regions. RT-PCR in the first round (using the HTBI primer set) targeted the TCR CDR3. MiXCR, applied by TCRdb to the multiplex PCR reads, yields one record per CDR3 protein. The sample lists around 660,000 distinct CDR3 sequences, just under 45% occurring once. General study results and limits: Ophthalmopathy and stable hyperthyroidism were separated by a 13 V-J model.

The V and J ends lost 4 bases and 4 bases respectively, with 22 bases between them. This CDR3 is 17 amino acids long. Germline V gene sequence: CDR1 MGHDK, CDR2 SYGVNS. J is TRBJ2-5 and V is TRBV25-1, with D perhaps assigned TRBD1 or TRBD2 (6 bases each). What was sequenced was peripheral blood or thyroid tissue (not recorded which). This clonotype originated in an adult man with Graves' disease, either hyperthyroidism or ophthalmopathy (not recorded which). The DNA of the CDR3 is TGTGCCAGCAGTGCTAGAGCTCCGTTACAGGGAGGAGAGACCCAGTACTTC. Protein: CASSARAPLQGGETQYF.